This TCR beta chain was sequenced in a study of monozygotic twins with inflammatory bowel disease. Findings and caveats of the study: Among patients, repertoires may have gained variability from differing immunosuppressive treatments.

The CDR3 loop spans 13 amino acids. Comments on this clonotype: Its antigen is still unknown.

TCRdb reanalyzed the 5' RACE reads, giving one entry per CDR3 protein sequence and no DNA. Recorded for this sample: roughly 200,000 distinct CDR3 sequences. The chain is built from TRBV12-3 or TRBV12-4 and TRBJ2-7; the D call from TCRdb, TRBD2, cannot be confirmed without DNA. The clonotype comes from a human donor with ulcerative colitis or Crohn's disease, or a healthy co-twin of an affected twin (not recorded which). Sequences were obtained from blood. The chain's CDR3 is CASSPGLAYEQYF.